This T cell receptor beta chain was retrieved from a study of T cell responses to AZD1222 COVID-19 vaccine. Notes on the study in general: Unmutated regions of variants are reportedly targeted by nearly half of spike-specific TCRs.

Trimming at V came to 5 bases and at J to 5 bases, leaving 10 bases not matched to a gene. CDR1 is LGHNT, CDR2 FRNRAP, per germline. The length of the CDR3 is 15 residues. Here immunoSEQ multiplex PCR was the method, and the copy in TCRdb shows in-frame clones only, minus some. The sample includes approximately 180,000 clones, about 89% of them seen just once. Worth noting for this clone: Its specificity is unknown.

The sequencing here drew on peripheral blood, taken on day 0 of AZD1222 vaccination. The TCR was taken from an adult in good health. The rearrangement links TRBV12-5 to TRBJ2-5; TRBD2 agrees at 8 bases. Here the CDR3 DNA reads TGTGCTAGTGGTCCCGGGACTAGGGGAGGGGAGACCCAGTACTTC. Amino acid sequence: CASGPGTRGGETQYF.